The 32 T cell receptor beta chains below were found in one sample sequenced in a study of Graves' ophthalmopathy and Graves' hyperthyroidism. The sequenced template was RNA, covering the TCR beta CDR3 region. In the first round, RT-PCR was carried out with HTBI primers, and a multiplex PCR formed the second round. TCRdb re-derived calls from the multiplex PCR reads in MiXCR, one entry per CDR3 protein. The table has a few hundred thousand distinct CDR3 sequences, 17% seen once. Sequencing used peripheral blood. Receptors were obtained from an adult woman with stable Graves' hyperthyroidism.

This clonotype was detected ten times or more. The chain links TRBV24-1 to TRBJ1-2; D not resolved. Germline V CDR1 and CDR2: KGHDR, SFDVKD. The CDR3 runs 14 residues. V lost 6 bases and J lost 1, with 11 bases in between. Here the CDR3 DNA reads TGTGCCACCAGTCCCTCTGTTCTTAACTATGGCTACACCTTC. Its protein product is CATSPSVLNYGYTF.

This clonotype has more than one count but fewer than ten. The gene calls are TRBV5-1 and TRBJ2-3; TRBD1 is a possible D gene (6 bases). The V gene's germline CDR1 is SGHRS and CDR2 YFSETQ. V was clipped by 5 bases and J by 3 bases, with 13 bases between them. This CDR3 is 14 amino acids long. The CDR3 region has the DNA TGCGCCAGCAGTGCAGGGGCGAGTACAGATACGCAGTATTTT. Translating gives CASSAGASTDTQYF.

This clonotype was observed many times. Here the CDR3 DNA reads TGTGCCAGCAGTGCACCCAAGACGACAGGGGGACAGGGGGCCCTCTGCTACGAGCAGTACTTC. Translation: CASSAPKTTGGQGALCYEQYF. The chain joins TRBV2 to TRBJ2-7, with 12 bases fitting TRBD1. This CDR3 contains 21 residues. The V and J ends lost 4 bases and 3 bases, in that order; junction bases with no gene match: 22. Germline V lookup: CDR1 SNHLY, CDR2 FYNNEI. Full variable domain (rest looked up from reference TRBV2 and TRBJ2-7): EPEVTQTPSHQVTQMGQEVILRCVPISNHLYFYWYRQILGQKVEFLVSFYNNEISEKSEIFDDQFSVERPDGSNFTLKIRSTKLEDSAMYFCASSAPKTTGGQGALCYEQYFGPGTRLTVT.

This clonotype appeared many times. The CDR3 DNA reads as TGCAGTGCTGGGAGGCGGGACTACGAGCAGTACTTC. It encodes CSAGRRDYEQYF. This sequence joins TRBV20-1 and TRBJ2-7; possible D gene TRBD2, 6 bases. With 5 bases removed from V and 3 bases from J, the gap between germline ends came to 11 bases. The CDR3 totals 12 residues. The germline CDR1 and CDR2 sequences are DFQATT and SNEGSKA (reference sequence).

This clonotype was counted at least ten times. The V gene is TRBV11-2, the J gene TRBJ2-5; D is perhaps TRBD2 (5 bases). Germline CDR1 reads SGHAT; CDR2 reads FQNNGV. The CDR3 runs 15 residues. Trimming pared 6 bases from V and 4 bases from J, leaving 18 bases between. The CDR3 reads CASSHPRGSGETQYF. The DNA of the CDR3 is TGTGCCAGCAGTCATCCTCGGGGTTCCGGAGAGACCCAGTACTTC.

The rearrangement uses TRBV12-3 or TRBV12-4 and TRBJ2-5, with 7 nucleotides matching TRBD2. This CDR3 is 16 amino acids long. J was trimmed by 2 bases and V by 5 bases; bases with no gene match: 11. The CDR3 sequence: CASSRRGVGTQETQYF. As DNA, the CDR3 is TGTGCCAGCAGTCGCCGGGGGGTGGGAACTCAAGAGACCCAGTACTTC.

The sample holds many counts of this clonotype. The CDR3 DNA follows: TGTGCCATCAGTGAGTCAACCGGGACAGGGGTTAATGGCTACACCTTC. Translated, it gives CAISESTGTGVNGYTF. This chain uses TRBV10-3 with TRBJ1-2; the match to TRBD1 covers 10 bases. V was pared by 0 bases and J by 6 bases, with 7 bases of the junction left unmatched. In germline, CDR1 is ENHRY, CDR2 SYGVKD. CDR3 length equals 16 residues.

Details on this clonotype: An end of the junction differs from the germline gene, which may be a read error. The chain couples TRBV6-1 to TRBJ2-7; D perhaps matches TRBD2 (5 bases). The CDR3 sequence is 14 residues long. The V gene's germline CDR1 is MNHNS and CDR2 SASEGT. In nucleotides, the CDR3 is TGTGCCAGCAGTGAAATCGTCGGAGGCTACGATCAGTACTTC. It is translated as CASSEIVGGYDQYF.

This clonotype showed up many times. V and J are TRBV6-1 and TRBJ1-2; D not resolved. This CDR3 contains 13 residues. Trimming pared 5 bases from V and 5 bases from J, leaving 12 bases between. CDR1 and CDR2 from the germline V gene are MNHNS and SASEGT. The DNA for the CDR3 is TGTGCCAGCAGTCCTCCGGGCCAATATGGCTACACCTTC. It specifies CASSPPGQYGYTF.

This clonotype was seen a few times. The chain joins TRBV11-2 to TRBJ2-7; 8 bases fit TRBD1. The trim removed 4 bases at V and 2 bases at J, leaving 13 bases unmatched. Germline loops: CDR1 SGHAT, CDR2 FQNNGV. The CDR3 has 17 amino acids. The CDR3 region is CASSSRGLRRDPYEQYF. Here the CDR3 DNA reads TGTGCCAGCAGCTCCAGGGGGCTCCGGCGGGATCCCTACGAGCAGTACTTC.

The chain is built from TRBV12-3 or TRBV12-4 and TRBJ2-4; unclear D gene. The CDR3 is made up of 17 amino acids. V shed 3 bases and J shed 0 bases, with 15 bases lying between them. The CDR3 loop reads CASSFPRLPLAKNIQYF. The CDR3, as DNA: TGTGCCAGCAGTTTCCCCCGCCTGCCTTTAGCCAAAAACATTCAGTACTTC.

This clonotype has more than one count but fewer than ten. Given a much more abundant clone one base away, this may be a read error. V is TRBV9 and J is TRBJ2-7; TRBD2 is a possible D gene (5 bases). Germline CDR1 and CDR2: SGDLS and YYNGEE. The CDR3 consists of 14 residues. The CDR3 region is CASSAGLAAYDQYF. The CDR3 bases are TGTGCCAGCAGCGCCGGACTCGCTGCCTACGATCAGTACTTC.

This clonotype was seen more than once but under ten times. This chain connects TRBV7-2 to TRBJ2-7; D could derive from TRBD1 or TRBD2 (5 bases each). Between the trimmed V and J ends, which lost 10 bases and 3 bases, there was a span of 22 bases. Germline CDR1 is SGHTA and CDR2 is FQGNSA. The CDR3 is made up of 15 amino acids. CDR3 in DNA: TGTGCCACTACCCGGGACGTTTCAGACGACTACGAGCAGTACTTC. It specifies CATTRDVSDDYEQYF.

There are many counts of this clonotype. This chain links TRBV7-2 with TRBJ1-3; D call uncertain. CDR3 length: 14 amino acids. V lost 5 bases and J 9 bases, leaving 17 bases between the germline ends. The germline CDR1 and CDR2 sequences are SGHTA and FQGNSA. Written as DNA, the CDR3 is TGTGCCAGCAGCCAGGACTATCCAAGTCCCACCATATATTTT. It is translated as CASSQDYPSPTIYF.

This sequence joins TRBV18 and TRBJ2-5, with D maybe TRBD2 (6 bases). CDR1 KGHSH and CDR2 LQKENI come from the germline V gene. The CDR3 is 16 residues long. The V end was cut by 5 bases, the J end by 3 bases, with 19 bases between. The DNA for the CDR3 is TGTGCCAGCTCAGTGGCGGGGAACGGACCCAAAGAGACCCAGTACTTC. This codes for CASSVAGNGPKETQYF.

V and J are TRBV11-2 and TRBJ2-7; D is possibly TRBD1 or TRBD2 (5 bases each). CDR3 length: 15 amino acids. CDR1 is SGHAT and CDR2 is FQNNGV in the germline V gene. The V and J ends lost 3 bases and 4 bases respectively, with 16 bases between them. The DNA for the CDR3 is TGTGCCAGCAGCTTCGAGGGGACGCGCGCTTACGAGCAGTACTTC. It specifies CASSFEGTRAYEQYF.

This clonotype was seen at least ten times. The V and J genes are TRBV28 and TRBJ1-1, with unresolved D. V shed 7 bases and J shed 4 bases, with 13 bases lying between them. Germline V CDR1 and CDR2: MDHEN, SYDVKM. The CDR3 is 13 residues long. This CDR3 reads CASKGRVGTEAFF. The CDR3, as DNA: TGTGCCAGCAAAGGGAGGGTCGGCACTGAAGCTTTCTTT.

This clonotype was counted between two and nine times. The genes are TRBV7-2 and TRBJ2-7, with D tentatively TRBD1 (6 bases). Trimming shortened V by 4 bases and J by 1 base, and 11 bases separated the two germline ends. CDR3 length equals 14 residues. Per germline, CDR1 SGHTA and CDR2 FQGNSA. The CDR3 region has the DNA TGTGCCAGCAGCTCGCAGACAGGATCCTACGAGCAGTACTTC. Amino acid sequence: CASSSQTGSYEQYF. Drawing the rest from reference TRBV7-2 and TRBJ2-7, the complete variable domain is GAGVSQSPSNKVTEKGKDVELRCDPISGHTALYWYRQSLGQGLEFLIYFQGNSAPDKSGLPSDRFSAERTGGSVSTLTIQRTQQEDSAVYLCASSSQTGSYEQYFGPGTRLTVT.

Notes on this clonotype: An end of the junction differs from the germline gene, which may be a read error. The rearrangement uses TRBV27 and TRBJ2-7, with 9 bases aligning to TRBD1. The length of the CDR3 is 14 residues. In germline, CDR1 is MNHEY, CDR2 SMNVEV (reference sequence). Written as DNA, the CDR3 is TGTGCCTGCAGCCGAGACAGGGGGTTTTACGGGCAGTACTTC. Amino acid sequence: CACSRDRGFYGQYF.

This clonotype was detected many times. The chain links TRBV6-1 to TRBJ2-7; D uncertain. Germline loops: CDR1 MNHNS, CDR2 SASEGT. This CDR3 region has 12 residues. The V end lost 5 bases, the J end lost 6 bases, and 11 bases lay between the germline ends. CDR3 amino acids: CASSPSVGEQYF. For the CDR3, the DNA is TGTGCCAGCAGTCCGTCGGTGGGCGAGCAGTACTTC.

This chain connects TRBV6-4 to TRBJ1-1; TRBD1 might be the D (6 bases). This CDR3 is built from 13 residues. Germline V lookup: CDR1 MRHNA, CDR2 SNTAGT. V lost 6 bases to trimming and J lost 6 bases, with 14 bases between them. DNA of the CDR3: TGTGCCAGCAGGACGGGGGGCGGACCTGAAGCTTTCTTT. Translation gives CASRTGGGPEAFF.

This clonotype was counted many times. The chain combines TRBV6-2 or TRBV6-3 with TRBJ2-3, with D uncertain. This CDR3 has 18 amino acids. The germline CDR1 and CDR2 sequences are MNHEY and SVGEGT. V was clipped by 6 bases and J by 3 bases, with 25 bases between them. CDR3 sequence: CASSPTLELGFGTDTQYF. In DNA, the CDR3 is TGTGCCAGCAGCCCCACCTTGGAGTTGGGGTTCGGAACAGATACGCAGTATTTT.

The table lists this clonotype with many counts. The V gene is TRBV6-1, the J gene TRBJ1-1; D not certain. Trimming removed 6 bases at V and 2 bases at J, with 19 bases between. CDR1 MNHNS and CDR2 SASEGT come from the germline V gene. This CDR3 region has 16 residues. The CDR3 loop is CASRDRSSGVNTEAFF. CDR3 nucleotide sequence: TGTGCCAGCAGGGACCGGTCTAGTGGAGTCAACACTGAAGCTTTCTTT.

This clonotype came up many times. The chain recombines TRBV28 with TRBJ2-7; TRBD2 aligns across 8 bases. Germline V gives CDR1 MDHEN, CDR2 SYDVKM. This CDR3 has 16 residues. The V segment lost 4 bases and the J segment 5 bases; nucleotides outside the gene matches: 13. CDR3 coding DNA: TGTGCCAGCAGTTCGCTAGGGGCCCGACTAGCGAACGAGCAGTACTTC. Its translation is CASSSLGARLANEQYF.

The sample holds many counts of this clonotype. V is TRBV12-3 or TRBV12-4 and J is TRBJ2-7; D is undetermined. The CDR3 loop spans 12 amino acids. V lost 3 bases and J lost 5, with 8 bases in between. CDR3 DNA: TGTGCCAGCAGTTTTTCCATCCACGAGCAGTACTTC. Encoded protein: CASSFSIHEQYF.

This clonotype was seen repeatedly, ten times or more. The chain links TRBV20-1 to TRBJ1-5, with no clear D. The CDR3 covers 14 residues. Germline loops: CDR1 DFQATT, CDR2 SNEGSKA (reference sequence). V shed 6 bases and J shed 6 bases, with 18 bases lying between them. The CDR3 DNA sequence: TGCAGTGCGAGTCAATACCGGAAAGGTCAGCCCCAGCATTTT. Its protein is CSASQYRKGQPQHF.

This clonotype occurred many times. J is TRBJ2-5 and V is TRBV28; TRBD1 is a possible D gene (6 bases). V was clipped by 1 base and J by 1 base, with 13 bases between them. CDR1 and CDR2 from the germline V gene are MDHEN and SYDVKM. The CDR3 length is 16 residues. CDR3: CASSLSGALAQETQYF. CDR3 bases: TGTGCCAGCAGTTTATCAGGGGCCCTAGCCCAAGAGACCCAGTACTTC.

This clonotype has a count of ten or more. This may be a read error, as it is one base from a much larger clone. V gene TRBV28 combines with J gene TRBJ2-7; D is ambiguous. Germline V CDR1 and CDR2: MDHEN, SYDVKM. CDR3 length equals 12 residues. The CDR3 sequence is CAGSLIVGEQYF. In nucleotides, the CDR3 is TGTGCCGGCAGTTTAATCGTAGGGGAGCAGTACTTC. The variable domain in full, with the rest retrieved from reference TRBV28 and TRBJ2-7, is DVKVTQSSRYLVKRTGEKVFLECVQDMDHENMFWYRQDPGLGLRLIYFSYDVKMKEKGDIPEGYSVSREKKERFSLILESASTNQTSMYLCAGSLIVGEQYFGPGTRLTVT.

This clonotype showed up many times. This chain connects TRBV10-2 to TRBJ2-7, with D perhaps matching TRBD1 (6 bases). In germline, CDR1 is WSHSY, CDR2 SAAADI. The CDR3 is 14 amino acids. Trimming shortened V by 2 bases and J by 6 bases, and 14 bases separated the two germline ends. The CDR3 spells CASSETGSRGEQYF. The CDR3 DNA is TGCGCCAGCAGTGAGACAGGGTCCAGAGGCGAGCAGTACTTC.

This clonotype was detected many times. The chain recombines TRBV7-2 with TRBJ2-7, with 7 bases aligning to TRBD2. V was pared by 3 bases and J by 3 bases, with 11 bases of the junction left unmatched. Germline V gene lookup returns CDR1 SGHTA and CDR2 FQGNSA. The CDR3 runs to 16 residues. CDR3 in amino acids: CASSFGFGRGGYEQYF. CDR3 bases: TGTGCCAGCAGCTTTGGGTTTGGCCGCGGGGGCTACGAGCAGTACTTC. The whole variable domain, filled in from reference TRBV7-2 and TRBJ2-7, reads GAGVSQSPSNKVTEKGKDVELRCDPISGHTALYWYRQSLGQGLEFLIYFQGNSAPDKSGLPSDRFSAERTGGSVSTLTIQRTQQEDSAVYLCASSFGFGRGGYEQYFGPGTRLTVT.

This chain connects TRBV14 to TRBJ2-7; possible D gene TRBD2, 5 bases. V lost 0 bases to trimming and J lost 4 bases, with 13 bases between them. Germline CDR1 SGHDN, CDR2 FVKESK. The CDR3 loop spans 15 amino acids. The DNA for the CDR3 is TGTGCCAGCAGCCAAGACGGGGATCCGGATTACGAGCAGTACTTC. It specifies CASSQDGDPDYEQYF.

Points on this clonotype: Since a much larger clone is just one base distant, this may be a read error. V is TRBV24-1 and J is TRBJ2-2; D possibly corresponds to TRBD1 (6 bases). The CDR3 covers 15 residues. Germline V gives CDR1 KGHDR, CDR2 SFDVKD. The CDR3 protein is CATSDQPGAAVELLF. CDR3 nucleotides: TGTGCCACCAGTGATCAACCAGGGGCCGCCGTGGAGCTGTTGTTT.